Below, 28 T cell receptor beta chains from the same sample are listed, as sequenced in a study of low-dose radiotherapy and immunotherapy resistance in tumors. With TRAV- and TRBV-specific primers, first-strand cDNA was made, covering the alpha and beta chains. A constant-region primer paired with the V-primer adapter amplified TCRs over approximately 20 PCR cycles. MiXCR was run by TCRdb on the reads, yielding one entry per CDR3 protein. The sample holds about 100,000 distinct CDR3 sequences, less than 25% seen once. Time point here: after trial treatment. Described treatment: LDRT plus nivolumab, ipilimumab, low-dose cyclophosphamide and aspirin (RACIN trial). The sample consisted of PBMCs, taken after low-dose radiotherapy plus immunotherapy. The source is a male donor with prostate cancer.

This clonotype was counted ten times or more. The chain employs TRBV6-2 or TRBV6-3 and TRBJ2-5, with TRBD2 matching 11 bases. J lost 5 bases, V lost 6 bases, and 5 bases had no gene match. The CDR3 contains 14 residues. Germline V gene sequence: CDR1 MNHEY, CDR2 SVGEGT. CDR3: CASRGLAAMETQYF. The CDR3 DNA reads TGTGCCAGCAGGGGACTAGCGGCCATGGAGACCCAGTACTTC.

This sequence joins TRBV3-1 and TRBJ2-1, with TRBD2 matching over 12 bases. V gave up 2 bases and J gave up 5 bases; unmatched junction bases: 13. The length of the CDR3 is 19 residues. Germline assignment: CDR1 LGHDT and CDR2 YNNKEL (reference sequence). CDR3 sequence: CASSQKGLAGRHGNNEQFF. CDR3 sequence (DNA): TGTGCCAGCAGCCAAAAGGGACTAGCGGGTCGACATGGAAACAATGAGCAGTTCTTC.

This clonotype was detected many times. The chain joins TRBV11-2 to TRBJ2-3; no clear D gene. Germline-derived CDR1 and CDR2 are SGHAT and FQNNGV. This CDR3 comprises 13 residues. Trimming shortened V by 6 bases and J by 2 bases, and 9 bases separated the two germline ends. The CDR3 sequence: CASSLEVTDTQYF. The CDR3 DNA reads TGTGCCAGCAGTCTAGAGGTCACAGATACGCAGTATTTT.

This clonotype was counted ten times or more. The chain uses TRBV20-1 and TRBJ2-5; TRBD2 agrees at 11 bases. This CDR3 has 16 amino acids. Germline CDR1 reads DFQATT; CDR2 reads SNEGSKA (reference sequence). Trimming removed 3 bases from V and 2 bases from J; junction bases left unmatched: 8. Here the CDR3 DNA reads TGCAGTGCTAGTCGAGCTAGCGGGGGGTTACAAGAGACCCAGTACTTC. Residues: CSASRASGGLQETQYF.

This clonotype was found many times. The genes are TRBV20-1 and TRBJ2-7; tentative D call: TRBD2 (5 bases). The CDR3 has 12 amino acids. Germline values: CDR1 DFQATT, CDR2 SNEGSKA (reference sequence). Trimming removed 3 bases at V and 3 bases at J, with 9 bases between. The CDR3 loop reads CSASQRDYEQYF. In nucleotides, the CDR3 is TGCAGTGCTAGCCAACGGGACTACGAGCAGTACTTC.

This clonotype was observed a few times. The chain recombines TRBV15 with TRBJ2-7; the D gene is possibly TRBD2 (5 bases). This CDR3 spans 15 amino acids. V dropped 2 bases and J dropped 7 bases, with 18 bases sitting between them. Germline CDR1 reads LNHNV; CDR2 reads YYDKDF (reference sequence). CDR3: CATSRSRATSGEQYF. The DNA of the CDR3 is TGTGCCACCAGCAGATCCCGAGCCACTTCGGGGGAGCAGTACTTC.

This clonotype was counted many times. The chain combines TRBV30 with TRBJ1-3, with D possibly TRBD1 on 5 matching bases. Germline CDR1 reads GTSNPN; CDR2 reads SVGIG (reference sequence). Trimming removed 0 bases at V and 1 base at J, with 13 bases between. The CDR3 length is 16 residues. The CDR3 reads CAWSVRQGHSGNTIYF. CDR3 nucleotide sequence: TGTGCCTGGAGTGTACGCCAGGGCCATTCTGGAAACACCATATATTTT.

The rearrangement uses TRBV29-1 and TRBJ2-5; no clear D. Looked up from germline, CDR1 is SQVTM and CDR2 is ANQGSEA. This CDR3 comprises 12 residues. The germline V and J ends were trimmed by 0 bases and 7 bases, with 9 bases remaining between them. The CDR3 region is CSVEDPTGTQYF. The CDR3 DNA is TGCAGCGTTGAAGATCCTACCGGGACCCAGTACTTC.

This clonotype has ten or more counts. The chain links TRBV19 to TRBJ2-1, with D hard to call. This CDR3 spans 12 amino acids. The germline V and J ends were trimmed by 1 base and 5 bases, with 3 bases remaining between them. Germline V gene lookup returns CDR1 LNHDA and CDR2 SQIVND (reference sequence). The CDR3 protein is CASSIANNEQFF. The CDR3 bases are TGTGCCAGTAGTATAGCGAACAATGAGCAGTTCTTC.

This clonotype was found many times. The chain recombines TRBV6-2 or TRBV6-3 with TRBJ1-1; 11 bases fit TRBD1. V trimming: 10 bases; J trimming: 6 bases; junction bases outside the gene matches: 7. Germline CDR1 is MNHEY and CDR2 is SVGEGT. This CDR3 is 13 amino acids long. CDR3 region: CATKDRGLAEAFF. The CDR3 region has the DNA TGTGCCACGAAGGACAGGGGGCTCGCTGAAGCTTTCTTT.

The chain uses TRBV4-2 and TRBJ2-3, with 8 bases that match TRBD2. V trimming: 8 bases; J trimming: 5 bases; junction bases outside the gene matches: 9. The germline CDR1 and CDR2 sequences are LGHNA and YNFKEQ. CDR3 size: 14 residues. CDR3 in DNA: TGTGCCAGCGCTGGGACTAGAGTTCGAGATACGCAGTATTTT. This codes for CASAGTRVRDTQYF.

The sample holds many counts of this clonotype. The chain combines TRBV3-1 with TRBJ2-6; D remains unclear. This CDR3 has 19 amino acids. Germline assignment: CDR1 LGHDT and CDR2 YNNKEL (reference sequence). Trimming pared 3 bases from V and 2 bases from J, leaving 20 bases between. DNA of the CDR3: TGTGCCAGCAGCCATCCCCGGGCCAGAGAAAGGACTGGGGCCAACGTCCTGACTTTC. Protein: CASSHPRARERTGANVLTF. Full variable domain (missing parts from reference TRBV3-1 and TRBJ2-6): DTAVSQTPKYLVTQMGNDKSIKCEQNLGHDTMYWYKQDSKKFLKIMFSYNNKELIINETVPNRFSPKSPDKAHLNLHINSLELGDSAVYFCASSHPRARERTGANVLTFGAGSRLTVL.

This clonotype appeared a few times. The rearrangement joins TRBV7-3 to TRBJ2-1; 7 positions agree with TRBD2. Germline V gene data show CDR1 as SGHTA and CDR2 as FQGTGA. The J segment lost 2 bases and the V segment lost 5 bases, leaving 9 bases of the junction unmatched. The CDR3 is made up of 16 amino acids. The DNA for the CDR3 is TGTGCCAGCAGCCTCCACGGGGGGTCAACCTACAATGAGCAGTTCTTC. Its protein product is CASSLHGGSTYNEQFF.

The chain uses TRBV7-9 and TRBJ2-3; 9 positions match TRBD2. The length of the CDR3 is 15 residues. Trimming at V came to 6 bases and at J to 2 bases, leaving 6 bases not matched to a gene. Germline lookup yields CDR1 SEHNR and CDR2 FQNEAQ (reference sequence). The CDR3 reads CASRSTSGYTDTQYF. The CDR3 coding sequence is TGTGCCAGCAGGTCGACTAGCGGATACACAGATACGCAGTATTTT.

Ten or more counts support this clonotype. This chain uses TRBV7-2 with TRBJ2-1; 8 bases are shared with TRBD1. J lost 5 bases, V lost 1 base, and 10 bases had no gene match. This CDR3 is 17 amino acids long. Germline V gene data show CDR1 as SGHTA and CDR2 as FQGNSA. The CDR3 is CASSLVVSQGANNEQFF. As DNA, the CDR3 is TGTGCCAGCAGCTTAGTCGTAAGCCAGGGGGCAAACAATGAGCAGTTCTTC. The whole variable domain, remainder taken from reference TRBV7-2 and TRBJ2-1, is GAGVSQSPSNKVTEKGKDVELRCDPISGHTALYWYRQSLGQGLEFLIYFQGNSAPDKSGLPSDRFSAERTGGSVSTLTIQRTQQEDSAVYLCASSLVVSQGANNEQFFGPGTRLTVL.

This clonotype came up many times. The chain uses TRBV7-9 and TRBJ2-7; no reliable D call. The germline gives CDR1 SEHNR, CDR2 FQNEAQ (reference sequence). V lost 5 bases, J lost 4 bases, and 12 bases lay in between. The CDR3 length is 13 residues. CDR3 sequence (DNA): TGTGCCAGCAGCCCCCAGGTGGGGTACGAGCAGTACTTC. Amino acid sequence: CASSPQVGYEQYF.

Many counts were recorded for this clonotype. V usage is TRBV12-3 or TRBV12-4 and J usage is TRBJ1-1, with 7 bases aligning to TRBD1. J was trimmed by 1 base and V by 6 bases; bases with no gene match: 20. There are 19 residues in the CDR3. CDR3 DNA sequence: TGTGCCAGCAGGCCAGGGGGGCGCGGGTCCTTCGCGGCGAACACTGAAGCTTTCTTT. It translates to CASRPGGRGSFAANTEAFF.

This clonotype was detected many times. This chain joins TRBV2 and TRBJ2-2; perhaps TRBD1 as D (6 bases). CDR1 and CDR2 from the germline V gene are SNHLY and FYNNEI. This CDR3 has 14 residues. V gave up 4 bases and J gave up 5 bases, with 11 bases separating them. This CDR3 is CASSVSGATGELFF. DNA for the CDR3: TGTGCCAGCAGTGTATCAGGGGCTACCGGGGAGCTGTTTTTT.

Many counts were recorded for this clonotype. The rearrangement joins TRBV4-2 to TRBJ2-3; weak D call: TRBD2 (5 bases). The V gene lost 4 bases and the J gene lost 2 bases, with 19 bases spanning the gap. The CDR3 is 17 residues long. The germline gives CDR1 LGHNA, CDR2 YNFKEQ. Here the CDR3 DNA reads TGTGCCAGCAGCCCTCAATCGGCGGGCGACCACACAGATACGCAGTATTTT. As protein: CASSPQSAGDHTDTQYF.

This clonotype was found many times. The V call is TRBV20-1, the J call TRBJ2-1; TRBD2 is a possible D gene (7 bases). Germline loops: CDR1 DFQATT, CDR2 SNEGSKA (reference sequence). Trimming left V 5 bases short and J 9 bases short, with 8 bases between. This CDR3 region has 10 residues. Written as DNA, the CDR3 is TGCAGTGCTGGGGGGGCTGAGCAGTTCTTC. The encoded protein is CSAGGAEQFF.

The gene calls are TRBV5-5 and TRBJ2-7, with D possibly being TRBD1 (5 bases). The germline gives CDR1 SGHKS, CDR2 YYEKEE (reference sequence). This CDR3 has 14 amino acids. V was cut by 4 bases and J by 5 bases, with 16 bases left in between. The CDR3 nucleotides are TGTGCCAGCAGCCTGGCAGGGAATCGGGACGAGCAGTACTTC. The encoded protein is CASSLAGNRDEQYF.

The sample holds one count of this clonotype. A read error is the likely source, as a far larger clone sits one nucleotide away. The rearrangement joins TRBV2 to TRBJ2-2; D might be TRBD1 (7 bases). The CDR3 runs to 14 residues. CDR1 is SNHLY and CDR2 is FYNNEI in the germline V gene. Trimming shortened V by 6 bases and J by 1 base, and 9 bases separated the two germline ends. The CDR3 sequence is CASRRDRNTGELFF. CDR3 nucleotides: TGTGCCAGCAGGCGGGACAGGAACACCGGGGAGCTGTTTTTT. Supplemented by reference TRBV2 and TRBJ2-2, the full variable domain reads EPEVTQTPSHQVTQMGQEVILRCVPISNHLYFYWYRQILGQKVEFLVSFYNNEISEKSEIFDDQFSVERPDGSNFTLKIRSTKLEDSAMYFCASRRDRNTGELFFGEGSRLTVL.

This clonotype came up many times. The rearrangement links TRBV24-1 to TRBJ2-3; TRBD2 aligns across 7 bases. Germline V gene data show CDR1 as KGHDR and CDR2 as SFDVKD. V dropped 4 bases and J dropped 7; count of bases not matched to a gene: 4. The CDR3 length is 13 residues. The CDR3 sequence is CATSESGLHTQYF. The CDR3 DNA follows: TGTGCCACCAGTGAGTCGGGACTACATACGCAGTATTTT.

This rearrangement joins TRBV28 to TRBJ1-3; D may be TRBD1 (5 bases). V dropped 6 bases and J dropped 2 bases, with 11 bases sitting between them. The germline V gene encodes CDR1 MDHEN and CDR2 SYDVKM. The CDR3 sequence is 14 residues long. CDR3 sequence: CASSPGGAGNTIYF. CDR3 in DNA: TGTGCCAGCAGCCCCGGGGGGGCTGGAAACACCATATATTTT.

In the case of this clonotype: Since a much larger clone is just one base distant, this may be a read error. The gene calls are TRBV24-1 and TRBJ2-1, with D uncertain. Trimming left V 1 base short and J 10 bases short, with 4 bases between. CDR3 length: 11 residues. Germline V CDR1 and CDR2: KGHDR, SFDVKD. The CDR3 nucleotides read TGTGCCACCAGTGATTTCGGGGAGCAGTTCTTC. It specifies CATSDFGEQFF.

This clonotype was observed many times. V gene TRBV20-1 combines with J gene TRBJ2-1; D call uncertain. This CDR3 has 11 residues. Germline assignment: CDR1 DFQATT and CDR2 SNEGSKA (reference sequence). V was shortened by 2 bases and J by 9 bases, with 8 bases between the two germline ends. CDR3 DNA: TGCAGTGCTAGATTGGGGTCTGAGCAGTTCTTC. This translates into CSARLGSEQFF.

This clonotype has just a few counts. This sequence may be a read error, since a much larger clone differs from it by one base. The chain employs TRBV7-2 and TRBJ2-6; D possibly corresponds to TRBD2 (5 bases). Germline V gives CDR1 SGHTA, CDR2 FQGNSA. The CDR3 totals 16 residues. The CDR3 DNA follows: TGTGCCAGCAGCTTAGTCGGCGGGTCTGGGACCAACGTCCTGACTTTC. Amino acid sequence: CASSLVGGSGTNVLTF.

As to this clonotype: This may be a read error, as it is one base from a much larger clone. This chain joins TRBV5-1 and TRBJ2-5; maybe TRBD1 (6 bases). CDR3 length: 14 amino acids. CDR1 and CDR2 (germline): SGHRS, YFSETQ. CDR3 nucleotides: TGCGCCAGCAGCTTGGACAGGCCAGGGGAGACCCGGTACTTC. It is translated as CASSLDRPGETRYF.